These T cell receptor beta chains were read from a single sample in a study of cytomegalovirus exposure and HLA in healthy donors. The repertoire was sequenced with immunoSEQ multiplex PCR; TCRdb's copy has only in-frame clones and lacks some. Of about 280,000 clones in the sample, 65% to 90% were seen once. The sequenced sample was PBMCs. The receptors here all came from a woman in her late teens or twenties in good health and CMV-seronegative. CDR3s leave out the opening cysteine and the closing phenylalanine or tryptophan.

v_call	j_call	cdr3_aa
TRBV5-4	TRBJ2-4	ASSFGTGKNIQY
TRBV2	TRBJ2-7	ASRLTGGEQY
TRBV19	TRBJ1-3	ATSRVAGTGNTIY
TRBV2	TRBJ1-1	ASSRQGDTEAF
TRBV4-3	TRBJ2-3	ASSQEASGRDTQY
TRBV7-9	TRBJ2-3	ASSLVAGEDTQY
TRBV28	TRBJ2-7	ASSLWSSQHYEQY
TRBV2	TRBJ2-1	ASSGVYEQF
TRBV7-9	TRBJ1-2	ASSPGTGAPYGYT
TRBV6-5	TRBJ2-3	ASRLAGDLTDTQY
TRBV12-5	TRBJ2-6	ASGLAQGVGANVLT
TRBV30	TRBJ1-2	AWSRDRDYGYT
TRBV6-5	TRBJ1-2	ASSRQQGSNYGYT
TRBV11-2	TRBJ2-5	ASSPSSETQY
TRBV4-1	TRBJ2-7	ASSQGVSGGPDKEQY
TRBV11-3	TRBJ1-2	ASSLGVDGYT
TRBV9	TRBJ2-2	ASSVVGGYTGELF
TRBV9	TRBJ1-3	ASSAPAGQSSGNTIY
TRBV6-5	TRBJ2-7	ASSAPGTRYEQY
TRBV29-1	TRBJ2-7	SVEEGRGKYEQY
TRBV12-5	TRBJ2-2	ASGTTGSGELF
TRBV5-4	TRBJ2-5	ASRLQGAETQY
TRBV7-2	TRBJ1-1	ASSFDTEAF
TRBV6-5	TRBJ1-3	ASSYSGSSGNTIY
TRBV30	TRBJ1-4	AWSVAGAEKLF
TRBV29-1	TRBJ1-2	SVEEAGPYGYT
TRBV2	TRBJ2-7	ASRPSGRAMEQY
TRBV5-6	TRBJ2-5	ASSVPGTGNLLGETQY
TRBV7-7	TRBJ2-5	ASSSGLAGGQETQY
TRBV6-5	TRBJ2-7	ASSYSPRENGEQY
TRBV15	TRBJ1-2	ATSNLGQLNTGGGYT
TRBV4-3	TRBJ1-3	ASSQDGVHGNTIY
TRBV29-1	TRBJ1-5	SVEGTGGQPQH
TRBV11-2	TRBJ2-7	ASSLSGAYEQY
TRBV18	TRBJ2-7	ASSSGTGVPYEQY
TRBV5-1	TRBJ2-6	ASSGSGIDSGANVLT
TRBV2	TRBJ1-5	ASSEAPRPQH
TRBV19	TRBJ1-4	ASSSLGVLNEKLF
TRBV5-1	TRBJ2-3	ASSPRRGLAGGPGTDTQY
TRBV15	TRBJ2-1	ATSRDEGAPYNEQF
TRBV9	TRBJ2-7	ASSPEPGLRPYEQY
TRBV7-8	TRBJ2-5	ASRLGGAETQY
TRBV11-2	TRBJ2-1	ASSLLANSYNEQF
TRBV6-4	TRBJ2-3	ASKLVQGARDTQY
TRBV7-6	TRBJ2-7	ASSLGAGHN
TRBV5-6	TRBJ2-3	ASSFRPGDTQY
TRBV19	TRBJ2-1	ASNLAGGSHEQF
TRBV7-2	TRBJ2-5	ASSLVVRAQETQY
TRBV4-3	TRBJ1-3	ASSQVSSGNTIY
TRBV29-1	TRBJ1-2	SGGEGGDGYT
TRBV29-1	TRBJ2-7	SAQRQGGYDEQY
TRBV11-3	TRBJ2-7	ASSPGTGYSSYEQY